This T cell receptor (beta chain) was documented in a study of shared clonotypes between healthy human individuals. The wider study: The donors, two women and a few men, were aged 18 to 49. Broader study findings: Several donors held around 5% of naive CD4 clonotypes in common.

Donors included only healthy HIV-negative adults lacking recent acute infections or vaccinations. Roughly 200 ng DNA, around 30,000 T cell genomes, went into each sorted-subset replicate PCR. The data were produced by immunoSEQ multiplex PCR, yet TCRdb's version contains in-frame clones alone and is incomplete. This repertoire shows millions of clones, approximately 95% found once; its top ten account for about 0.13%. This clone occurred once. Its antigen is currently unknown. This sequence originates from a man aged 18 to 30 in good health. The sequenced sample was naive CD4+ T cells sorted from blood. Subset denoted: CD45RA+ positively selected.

DNA of the CDR3: TGTGCCAGTAGCGGGAGGGCCCTCGGAGAGACCCAGTACTTC. Translating it yields CASSGRALGETQYF. The gene calls are TRBV19 and TRBJ2-5; 8 bases agree with TRBD2. The CDR3 extends over 14 amino acids. Germline CDR1 LNHDA, CDR2 SQIVND (reference sequence). Germline trimming cut 6 bases from V and 4 bases from J; bases unmatched to any gene: 7.